This T cell receptor beta chain was identified in a study of monozygotic twins with inflammatory bowel disease. The CDR3 length is 14 residues. Germline V gene data show CDR1 as SGHKS and CDR2 as YYEKEE (reference sequence). TCRalpha along with TCRbeta cDNA was subjected to two nested PCRs lasting around 15 and 9 cycles. TCRdb re-called the 5' RACE reads; one entry per CDR3 protein, DNA not given. This sample's table has about 380,000 distinct CDR3 sequences. The study's findings and limits: Support for any single strong IBD-associated signal or clonotype was not found. Healthy co-twins, by inverse Simpson, had higher TCRbeta diversity than their siblings with IBD. IBD patients, compared with healthy twins, shared fewer clonotypes with others (especially with disease activity).

For this clonotype: Its antigen is not identified.

The origin of this receptor is a human donor with ulcerative colitis or Crohn's disease, or a healthy co-twin of an affected twin (not recorded which). The chain is built from TRBV5-5 and TRBJ2-7; no DNA is available, so the TRBD1 call from TCRdb remains unchecked. Sequencing used blood. CDR3 in amino acids: CASSLDGDRYEQYF.